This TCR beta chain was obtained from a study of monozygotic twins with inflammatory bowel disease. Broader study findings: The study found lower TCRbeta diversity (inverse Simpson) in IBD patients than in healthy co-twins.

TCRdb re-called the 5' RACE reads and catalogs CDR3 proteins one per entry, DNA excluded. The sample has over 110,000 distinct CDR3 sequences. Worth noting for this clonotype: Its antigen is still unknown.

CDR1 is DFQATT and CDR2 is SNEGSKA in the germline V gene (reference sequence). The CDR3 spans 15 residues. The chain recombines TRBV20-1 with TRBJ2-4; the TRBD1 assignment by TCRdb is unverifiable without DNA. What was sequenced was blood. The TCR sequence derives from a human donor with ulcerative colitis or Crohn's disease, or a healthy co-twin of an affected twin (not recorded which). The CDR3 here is CSARPWDRAKNIQYF.